The following is a TCR beta chain sequence with its context. Its antigen is not identified. 13 Jbeta primers and 60 Vbeta primers were used for the PCR. Only in-frame clones appear in the TCRdb table, and some are missing; sequencing was by immunoSEQ multiplex PCR. Among about 180,000 clones listed, around 82% were seen once. The sample comes from a study of cytomegalovirus exposure and HLA in healthy donors. V lost 6 bases to trimming and J lost 3 bases; unmatched junction nucleotides: 5. The CDR3 runs to 14 residues. Study results and caveats: In a later analysis, productive TCRs from donors in an Asian-associated ancestry cluster reportedly carried fewer N-insertions than the cohort mean. Presence/absence analyses took donor sequencing depth as roughly uniform. A later analysis linked a missense variant in DCLRE1C to the trimming of TCR beta V and J genes. It was shown in a later analysis that HLA-associated TCR beta chains were more clonally expanded than other, equally common chains.

This chain joins TRBV23-1 and TRBJ2-7; TRBD1 matches at 10 bases. TRBV23-1 has ORF status, its function being uncertain. What was sequenced was PBMCs. The TCR comes from a man aged 30-40 years in good health and CMV-seronegative. This CDR3 is CASRAGQGLYEQYF. CDR3 DNA: TGCGCCAGCAGGGCGGGACAGGGGCTCTACGAGCAGTACTTC.